Here is one T cell receptor (beta chain) with its context. This clonotype occurred many times. Its antigen remains unidentified. Nothing much larger sits one base from this clone, and base qualities are not available. The data were taken from a study of T cells in Graves' hyperthyroidism and ophthalmopathy (dated 2019 in TCRdb). In terms of the full investigation: Peripheral blood samples were taken at the time of initial diagnosis, prior to any treatment. A discovery cohort of 95 to 100 patients, roughly 43 with Graves' ophthalmopathy and roughly 59 with stable Graves' hyperthyroidism, was used to find distinguishing TCR V-J signatures. Prospective prediction of ophthalmopathy was tested in an independent validation cohort of fewer than 20 hyperthyroidism patients and 15 to 17 patients who later progressed to ophthalmopathy. The roughly 100 discovery patients were randomly split 7:3 into training and test sets. In addition, the study compared T-cell repertoires in thyroid tissue and in blood from roughly six Graves' hyperthyroidism patients. After blood sampling, hyperthyroidism patients were treated with methimazole at a starting dose of 30 mg daily, and ophthalmopathy patients were treated with high-dose intravenous methylprednisolone. The paper describes TCR Vbeta CDR3 sequencing of fewer than 150 peripheral blood samples, made up of 43 ophthalmopathy patients, over 70 hyperthyroidism patients and approximately 17 progressor patients.

Overall results and qualifications from the work: In validation, progression to ophthalmopathy was predicted by the model with almost 71% sensitivity and roughly 72% specificity, a median of approximately 7.1 months before onset. A 13 V-J signature model separated ophthalmopathy from stable hyperthyroidism, with approximately 87% sensitivity and roughly 81% specificity in cross-validation and 80%/75% in testing. Blood samples also contained most of the expanded thyroid clonotypes (frequency above 0.001), which suggests that blood repertoires may reflect thyroid immune responses. Sample size was not statistically predetermined, and blinding of investigators to group allocation was not performed.

Trimming removed 7 bases from V and 5 bases from J, leaving 14 bases between the germline ends. Sequences MNHNS (CDR1) and SASEGT (CDR2) are obtained from the germline V gene. Its CDR3 holds 13 amino acids, cysteine through phenylalanine. Solely the CDR3 DNA is kept, with 39 bases framed from the first base. The TCR beta CDR3 regions were amplified from the RNA transcripts. A first-round RT-PCR of the TCR CDR3 used the HTBI primer set with the Qiagen OneStep RT-PCR kit. Libraries were constructed in a second round of multiplex PCR, after which size selection and purification were performed. Sequencing of the libraries was done on an Illumina HiSeq2000 using paired-end 100 bp reads. Per the source publication's procedure: Raw data were processed with SOAPnuke, discarding reads with adapters, uncalled bases, mean Phred below 15, or no exact constant-primer or identifier match. COPE v1.2.5 was used to merge high-quality paired reads, and clonotypes were defined as unique nucleotide sequences. Clonotypes were aligned to IMGT TRBV, TRBD and TRBJ reference segments using MiTCR v1.1. The analysis included only V-J combinations with a frequency above 0.0001, which together covered approximately 99% of the repertoires. The TCS score was defined as the ratio of F50 (clonal expansion) to E x V (chaos), calculated using BLOSUM62-based TCRdist between CDR3 peptides within each V-J. Welch's t-statistics and random forest reduced approximately 520 V-J features to 13, which were used in a naive Bayes classifier (R e1071). Using fastp trimming at Q25 and MiXCR clonotype assembly, TCRdb reanalyzed the public sequencing data and kept in-frame beta chains. Records with the same CDR3 protein are collapsed into one entry carrying the most frequent genes and DNA. TCRdb, not the authors, supplied the V and J calls. Counted in this sample were 250,000 to 300,000 distinct CDR3 sequences; about 18% of them appeared once. About 50% of the sample is taken by the ten largest.

Moderately to severely active disease, a Clinical Activity Score of at least 3, a NOSPECS grade of at least 4, and a duration under 3 months were present in ophthalmopathy patients. Patients with uncontrolled infections, other autoimmune diseases, pregnancy or lactation were excluded. Clinical symptoms, serum thyroxine and TRAb, thyroid ultrasound, and orbital computed tomography formed the basis for the diagnoses. Ficoll-Paque density gradient centrifugation was used to isolate PBMCs from 9.5 to 10 ml of fresh peripheral blood. Total RNA was extracted using Trizol reagent, and RNA quality was assessed on an Agilent 2100 Bioanalyzer.

The chain is made from TRBV6-1 and TRBJ1-1; tentative D gene TRBD1, with 6 bases matching. Input material: blood. The sequence came from a woman aged 60-75 years with Graves' ophthalmopathy. CDR3 protein: CASTLEGVTEAFF. The DNA is TGTGCCAGCACCCTAGAGGGGGTTACTGAAGCTTTCTTT.